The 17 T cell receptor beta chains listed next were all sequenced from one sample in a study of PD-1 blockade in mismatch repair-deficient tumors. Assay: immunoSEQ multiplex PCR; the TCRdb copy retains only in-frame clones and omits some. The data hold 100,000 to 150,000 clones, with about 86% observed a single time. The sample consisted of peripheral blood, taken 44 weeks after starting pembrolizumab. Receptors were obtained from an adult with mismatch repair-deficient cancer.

The CDR3 sequence is CSVEEPGEANTEAFF. Written as DNA, the CDR3 is TGCAGCGTTGAGGAACCGGGGGAGGCGAACACTGAAGCTTTCTTT. The chain links TRBV29-1 to TRBJ1-1, with a weak D call TRBD1 (5 bases). Trimming stripped 3 bases from V and 1 base from J, with 15 bases between. The CDR3 is 15 residues long. CDR1 is SQVTM and CDR2 is ANQGSEA in the germline V gene.

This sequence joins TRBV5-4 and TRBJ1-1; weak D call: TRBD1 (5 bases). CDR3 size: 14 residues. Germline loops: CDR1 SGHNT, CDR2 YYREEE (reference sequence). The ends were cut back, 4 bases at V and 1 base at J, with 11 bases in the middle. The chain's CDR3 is CASSGTFGNTEAFF. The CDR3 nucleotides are TGTGCCAGCAGCGGGACCTTTGGGAACACTGAAGCTTTCTTT.

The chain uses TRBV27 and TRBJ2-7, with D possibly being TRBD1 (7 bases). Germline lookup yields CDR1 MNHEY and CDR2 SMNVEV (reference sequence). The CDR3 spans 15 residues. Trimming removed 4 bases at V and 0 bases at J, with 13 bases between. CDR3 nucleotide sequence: TGTGCCAGCAGTTCGGCGGGGACAGACTCCTACGAGCAGTACTTC. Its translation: CASSSAGTDSYEQYF.

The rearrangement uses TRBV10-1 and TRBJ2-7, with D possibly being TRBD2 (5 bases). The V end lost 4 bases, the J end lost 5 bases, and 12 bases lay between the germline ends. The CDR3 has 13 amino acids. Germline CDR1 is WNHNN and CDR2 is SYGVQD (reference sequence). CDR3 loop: CASSVSGVHEQYF. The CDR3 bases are TGCGCCAGCAGTGTGTCCGGGGTCCACGAGCAGTACTTC.

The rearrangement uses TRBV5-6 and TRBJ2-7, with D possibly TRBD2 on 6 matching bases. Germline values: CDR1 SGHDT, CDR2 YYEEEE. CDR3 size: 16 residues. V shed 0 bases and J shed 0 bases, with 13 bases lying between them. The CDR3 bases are TGTGCCAGCAGCTTGGCCCATCGGGAGAGCTCCTACGAGCAGTACTTC. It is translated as CASSLAHRESSYEQYF.

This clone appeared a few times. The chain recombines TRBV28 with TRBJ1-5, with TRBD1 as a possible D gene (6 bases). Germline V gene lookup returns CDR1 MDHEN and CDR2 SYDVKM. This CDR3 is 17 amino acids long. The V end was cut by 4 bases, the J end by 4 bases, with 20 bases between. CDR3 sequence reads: CASSSGHPKKPNQPQHF. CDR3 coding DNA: TGTGCCAGCAGTTCGGGACACCCAAAAAAACCTAATCAGCCCCAGCATTTT. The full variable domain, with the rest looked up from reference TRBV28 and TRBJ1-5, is DVKVTQSSRYLVKRTGEKVFLECVQDMDHENMFWYRQDPGLGLRLIYFSYDVKMKEKGDIPEGYSVSREKKERFSLILESASTNQTSMYLCASSSGHPKKPNQPQHFGDGTRLSIL.

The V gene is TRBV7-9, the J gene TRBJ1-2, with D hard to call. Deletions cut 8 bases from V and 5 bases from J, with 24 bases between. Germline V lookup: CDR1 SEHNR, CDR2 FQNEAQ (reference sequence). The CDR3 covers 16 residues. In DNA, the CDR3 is TGTGCCAGCTCGCCAACAGTGATTAGCGATTCATATGGCTACACCTTC. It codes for CASSPTVISDSYGYTF.

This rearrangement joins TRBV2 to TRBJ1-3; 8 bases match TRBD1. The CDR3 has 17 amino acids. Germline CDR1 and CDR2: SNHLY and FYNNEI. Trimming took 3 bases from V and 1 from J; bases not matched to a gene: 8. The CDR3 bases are TGTGCCAGCAGTGATGATATGCAGGGGGCTTCTGGAAACACCATATATTTT. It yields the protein CASSDDMQGASGNTIYF.

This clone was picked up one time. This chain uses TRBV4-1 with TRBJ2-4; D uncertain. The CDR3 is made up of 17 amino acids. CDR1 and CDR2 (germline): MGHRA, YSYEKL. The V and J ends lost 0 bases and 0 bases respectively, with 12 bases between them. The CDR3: CASSQDGPKIAKNIQYF. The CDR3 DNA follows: TGCGCCAGCAGCCAAGATGGGCCGAAAATAGCCAAAAACATTCAGTACTTC.

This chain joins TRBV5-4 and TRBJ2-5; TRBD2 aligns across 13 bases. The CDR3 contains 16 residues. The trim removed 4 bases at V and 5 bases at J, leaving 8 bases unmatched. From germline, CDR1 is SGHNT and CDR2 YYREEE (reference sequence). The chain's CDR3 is CASSPTSGRAVETQYF. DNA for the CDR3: TGTGCCAGCAGCCCCACTAGCGGGAGGGCCGTGGAGACCCAGTACTTC.

CDR3 amino acids: CASSLQATGELFF. CDR3 DNA sequence: TGTGCCAGCAGCTTACAGGCCACCGGGGAGCTGTTTTTT. The rearrangement links TRBV11-3 to TRBJ2-2; D gene uncertain. Germline CDR1 is SGHNT and CDR2 is YENEEA. V lost 2 bases, J lost 4 bases, and 5 bases lay in between. The length of the CDR3 is 13 residues. Together with reference TRBV11-3 and TRBJ2-2, the CDR3 gives the full variable domain: EAGVVQSPRYKIIEKKQPVAFWCNPISGHNTLYWYLQNLGQGPELLIRYENEEAVDDSQLPKDRFSAERLKGVDSTLKIQPAELGDSAVYLCASSLQATGELFFGEGSRLTVL.

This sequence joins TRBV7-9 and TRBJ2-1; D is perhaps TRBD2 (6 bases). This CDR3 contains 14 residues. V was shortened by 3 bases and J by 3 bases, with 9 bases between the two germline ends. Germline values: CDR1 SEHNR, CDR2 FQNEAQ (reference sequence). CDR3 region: CASSFGGIYNEQFF. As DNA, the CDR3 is TGTGCCAGCAGCTTTGGCGGGATCTACAATGAGCAGTTCTTC.

CDR3 in DNA: TGTGCCAGCAGTTACCAGGGGCCTAACACCGGGGAGCTGTTTTTT. Translated: CASSYQGPNTGELFF. The J gene is TRBJ2-2, the V gene TRBV6-5; the D gene is possibly TRBD1 (6 bases). The CDR3 totals 15 residues. Germline CDR1 MNHEY, CDR2 SVGAGI. V lost 2 bases to trimming and J lost 2 bases, with 9 bases between them.

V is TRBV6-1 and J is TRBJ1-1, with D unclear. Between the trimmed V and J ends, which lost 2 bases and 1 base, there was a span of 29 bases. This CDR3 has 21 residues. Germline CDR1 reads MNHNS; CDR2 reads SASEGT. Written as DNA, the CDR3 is TGTGCCAGCAGTGAATTGTACGCCGGTATCCGCTTCCCATTCGCGAACACTGAAGCTTTCTTT. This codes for CASSELYAGIRFPFANTEAFF.

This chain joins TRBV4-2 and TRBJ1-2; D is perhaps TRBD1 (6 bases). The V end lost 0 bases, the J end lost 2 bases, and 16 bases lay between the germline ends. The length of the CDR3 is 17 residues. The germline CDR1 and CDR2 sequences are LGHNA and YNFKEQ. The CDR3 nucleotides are TGTGCCAGCAGCCAAGATAGGAGGCAGGGGTCAAACTATGGCTACACCTTC. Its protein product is CASSQDRRQGSNYGYTF.

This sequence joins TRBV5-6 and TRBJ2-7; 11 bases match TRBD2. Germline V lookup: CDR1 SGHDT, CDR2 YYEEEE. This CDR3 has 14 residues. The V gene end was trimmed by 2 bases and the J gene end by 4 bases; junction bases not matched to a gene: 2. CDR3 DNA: TGTGCCAGCAGCTTTACTAGCGGGAGTTACGAGCAGTACTTC. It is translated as CASSFTSGSYEQYF. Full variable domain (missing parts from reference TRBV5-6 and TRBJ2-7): DAGVTQSPTHLIKTRGQQVTLRCSPKSGHDTVSWYQQALGQGPQFIFQYYEEEERQRGNFPDRFSGHQFPNYSSELNVNALLLGDSALYLCASSFTSGSYEQYFGPGTRLTVT.

Here the CDR3 DNA reads TGCGCCAGCACCGGGGCAGGGACCGAGCAGTACTTC. Translation: CASTGAGTEQYF. The chain joins TRBV5-1 to TRBJ2-7, with D possibly being TRBD1 or TRBD2 (5 bases each). The CDR3 totals 12 residues. The V gene's germline CDR1 is SGHRS and CDR2 YFSETQ. The V gene lost 6 bases and the J gene lost 6 bases, with 13 bases spanning the gap. Filled out from reference TRBV5-1 and TRBJ2-7, the complete variable domain reads KAGVTQTPRYLIKTRGQQVTLSCSPISGHRSVSWYQQTPGQGLQFLFEYFSETQRNKGNFPGRFSGRQFSNSRSEMNVSTLELGDSALYLCASTGAGTEQYFGPGTRLTVT.